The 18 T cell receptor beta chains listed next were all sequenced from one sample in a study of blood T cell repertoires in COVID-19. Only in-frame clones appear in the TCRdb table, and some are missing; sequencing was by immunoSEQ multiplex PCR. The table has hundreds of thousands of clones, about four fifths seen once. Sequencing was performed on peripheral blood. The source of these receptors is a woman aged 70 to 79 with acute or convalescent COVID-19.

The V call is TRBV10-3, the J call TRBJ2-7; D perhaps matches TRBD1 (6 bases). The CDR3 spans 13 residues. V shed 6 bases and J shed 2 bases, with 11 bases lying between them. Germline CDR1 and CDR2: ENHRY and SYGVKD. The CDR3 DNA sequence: TGTGCCATCAGAGGACAGTCAACCTACGAGCAGTACTTC. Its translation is CAIRGQSTYEQYF.

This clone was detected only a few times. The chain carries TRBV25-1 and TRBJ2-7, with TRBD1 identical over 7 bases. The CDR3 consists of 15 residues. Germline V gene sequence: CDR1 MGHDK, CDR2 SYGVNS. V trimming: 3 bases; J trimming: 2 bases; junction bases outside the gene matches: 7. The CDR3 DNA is TGTGCCAGCAGTGATCCGGGGCAGGGGGCCTACGAGCAGTACTTC. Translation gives CASSDPGQGAYEQYF.

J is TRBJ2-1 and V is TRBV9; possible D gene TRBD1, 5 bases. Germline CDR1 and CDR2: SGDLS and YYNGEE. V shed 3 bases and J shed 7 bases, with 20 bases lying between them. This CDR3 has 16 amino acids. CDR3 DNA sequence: TGTGCCAGCAGCGCGACAGCATCGTCGATCTCGAATGAGCAGTTCTTC. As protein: CASSATASSISNEQFF.

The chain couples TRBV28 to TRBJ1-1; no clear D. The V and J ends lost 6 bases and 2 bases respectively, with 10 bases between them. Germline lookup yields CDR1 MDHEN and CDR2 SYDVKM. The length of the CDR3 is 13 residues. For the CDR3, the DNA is TGTGCCAGCAGATGGAGGGTAAACACTGAAGCTTTCTTT. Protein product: CASRWRVNTEAFF.

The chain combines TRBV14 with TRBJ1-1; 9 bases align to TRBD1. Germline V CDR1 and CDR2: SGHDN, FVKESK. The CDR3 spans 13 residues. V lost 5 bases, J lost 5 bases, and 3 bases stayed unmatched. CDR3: CASSYDRGTEAFF. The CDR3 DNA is TGTGCCAGCAGCTACGACAGGGGGACTGAAGCTTTCTTT.

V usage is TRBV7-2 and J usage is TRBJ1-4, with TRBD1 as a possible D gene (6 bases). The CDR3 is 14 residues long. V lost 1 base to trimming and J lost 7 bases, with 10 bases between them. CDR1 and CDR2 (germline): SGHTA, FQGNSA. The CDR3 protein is CASSLDRAVEKLFF. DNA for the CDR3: TGTGCCAGCAGCTTAGACAGGGCGGTTGAAAAACTGTTTTTT.

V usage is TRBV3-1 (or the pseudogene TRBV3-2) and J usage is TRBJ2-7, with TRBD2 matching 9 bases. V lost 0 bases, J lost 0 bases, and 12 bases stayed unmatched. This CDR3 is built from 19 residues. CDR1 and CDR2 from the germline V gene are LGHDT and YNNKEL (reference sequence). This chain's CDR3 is CASSQEKGVAGVTSYEQYF. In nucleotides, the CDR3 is TGTGCCAGCAGCCAAGAGAAGGGGGTAGCGGGGGTTACCTCCTACGAGCAGTACTTC.

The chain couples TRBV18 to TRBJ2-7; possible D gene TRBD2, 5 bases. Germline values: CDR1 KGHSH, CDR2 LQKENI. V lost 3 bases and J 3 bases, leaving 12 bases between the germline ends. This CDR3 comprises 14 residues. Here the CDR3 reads CASSPVSAGYEQYF. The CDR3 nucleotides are TGTGCCAGCTCACCGGTCTCCGCGGGCTACGAGCAGTACTTC. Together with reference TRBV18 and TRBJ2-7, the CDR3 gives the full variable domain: NAGVMQNPRHLVRRRGQEARLRCSPMKGHSHVYWYRQLPEEGLKFMVYLQKENIIDESGMPKERFSAEFPKEGPSILRIQQVVRGDSAAYFCASSPVSAGYEQYFGPGTRLTVT.

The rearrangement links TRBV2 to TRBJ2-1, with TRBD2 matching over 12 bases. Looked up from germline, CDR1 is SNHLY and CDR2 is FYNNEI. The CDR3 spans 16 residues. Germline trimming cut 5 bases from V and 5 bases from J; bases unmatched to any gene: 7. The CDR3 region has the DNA TGTGCCAGCAGTCCAGGGACTAGCGGGCCAAACAATGAGCAGTTCTTC. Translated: CASSPGTSGPNNEQFF.

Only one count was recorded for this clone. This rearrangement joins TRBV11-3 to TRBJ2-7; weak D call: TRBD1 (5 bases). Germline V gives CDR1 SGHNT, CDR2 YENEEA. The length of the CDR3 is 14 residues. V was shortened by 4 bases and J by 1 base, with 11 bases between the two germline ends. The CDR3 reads CASSSNRFSYEQYF. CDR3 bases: TGTGCCAGCAGCTCCAACAGGTTTTCCTACGAGCAGTACTTC. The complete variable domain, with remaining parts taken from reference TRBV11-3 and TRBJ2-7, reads EAGVVQSPRYKIIEKKQPVAFWCNPISGHNTLYWYLQNLGQGPELLIRYENEEAVDDSQLPKDRFSAERLKGVDSTLKIQPAELGDSAVYLCASSSNRFSYEQYFGPGTRLTVT.

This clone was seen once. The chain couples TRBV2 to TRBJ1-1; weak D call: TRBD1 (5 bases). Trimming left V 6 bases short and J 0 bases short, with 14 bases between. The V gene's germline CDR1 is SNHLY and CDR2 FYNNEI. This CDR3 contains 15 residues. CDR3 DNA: TGTGCCAGCAGGGCTATCAGGGAAATGAACACTGAAGCTTTCTTT. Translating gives CASRAIREMNTEAFF.

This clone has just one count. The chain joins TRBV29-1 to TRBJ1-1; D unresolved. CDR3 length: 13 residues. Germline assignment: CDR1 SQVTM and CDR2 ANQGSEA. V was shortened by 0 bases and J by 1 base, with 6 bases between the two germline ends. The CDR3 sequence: CSVEDRSNTEAFF. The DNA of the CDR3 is TGCAGCGTTGAAGACAGATCGAACACTGAAGCTTTCTTT.

The CDR3 DNA follows: TGTGCCAGTAGTACTTACAGGGGGCCTAACTATGGCTACACCTTC. Residues: CASSTYRGPNYGYTF. The rearrangement joins TRBV19 to TRBJ1-2; 9 bases are shared with TRBD1. The CDR3 totals 15 residues. The V gene's germline CDR1 is LNHDA and CDR2 SQIVND (reference sequence). V shed 4 bases, J shed 0 bases, and the junction held 3 bases outside the gene matches.

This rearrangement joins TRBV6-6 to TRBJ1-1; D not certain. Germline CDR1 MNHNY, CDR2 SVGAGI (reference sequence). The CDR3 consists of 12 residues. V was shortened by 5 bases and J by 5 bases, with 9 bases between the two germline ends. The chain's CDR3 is CASSLQDTEAFF. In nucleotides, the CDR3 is TGTGCCAGCAGTCTTCAGGATACTGAAGCTTTCTTT.

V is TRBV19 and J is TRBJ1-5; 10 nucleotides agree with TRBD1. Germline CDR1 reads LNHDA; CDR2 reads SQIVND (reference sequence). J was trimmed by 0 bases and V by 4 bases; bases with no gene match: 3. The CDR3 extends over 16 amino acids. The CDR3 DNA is TGTGCCAGTAGTAGGGACAGGGGCGGTAGCAATCAGCCCCAGCATTTT. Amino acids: CASSRDRGGSNQPQHF.

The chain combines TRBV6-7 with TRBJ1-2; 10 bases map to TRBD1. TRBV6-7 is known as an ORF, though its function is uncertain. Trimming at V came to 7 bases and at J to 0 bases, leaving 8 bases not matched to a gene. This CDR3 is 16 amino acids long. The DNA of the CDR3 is TGTGCCAGCACTAGGACAGGGGGGGATTCTAACTATGGCTACACCTTC. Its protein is CASTRTGGDSNYGYTF.

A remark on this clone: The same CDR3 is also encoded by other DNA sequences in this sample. The CDR3 coding sequence is TGCGCCAGCAGCAGTGGACAGGGATCCTACGAGCAGTACTTC. Protein sequence: CASSSGQGSYEQYF. The rearrangement links TRBV5-1 to TRBJ2-7; 8 nucleotides agree with TRBD1. Germline V CDR1 and CDR2: SGHRS, YFSETQ. J was trimmed by 1 base and V by 4 bases; bases with no gene match: 4. The CDR3 is made up of 14 amino acids.

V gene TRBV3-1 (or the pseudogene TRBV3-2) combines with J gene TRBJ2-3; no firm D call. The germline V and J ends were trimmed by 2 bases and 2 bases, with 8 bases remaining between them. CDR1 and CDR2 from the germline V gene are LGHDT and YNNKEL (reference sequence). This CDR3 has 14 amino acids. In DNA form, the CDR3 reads TGTGCCAGCAGCCAAAGTCTATACACAGATACGCAGTATTTT. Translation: CASSQSLYTDTQYF.